What follows describes a single T cell receptor (beta chain). The target antigen is unknown. This entry belongs to a study of vaccination and CD4 T cells after COVID-19. Time point in this sample: late sampling 161 to 241 days after vaccination in three convalescent patients. Treatment specified: approximately 11-day PBMC culture with coronavirus spike peptide pools or control peptides (ViraFEST assay). Dates of PCR positivity, March to December 2020, preceded the US Alpha, Beta and Delta variants. This CDR3 spans 13 amino acids. Germline lookup yields CDR1 MNHEY and CDR2 SMNVEV (reference sequence). V dropped 5 bases and J dropped 10 bases, with 17 bases sitting between them. Sequencing of DNA taken from cultured CD4+ T cells relied on the Oncomine TCR Beta short-read assay. Via MiXCR, TCRdb re-called the PCR reads, giving one row per CDR3 protein. The data contain 15,000 to 20,000 distinct CDR3 sequences, roughly 49% of them singletons.

The TCR originated in a human donor who had recovered from COVID-19. Here the sequenced sample was CD4+ T cells from blood, cultured in vitro, taken about 7 months after SARS-CoV-2 vaccination. The V call is TRBV27, the J call TRBJ1-1, with a possible D match to TRBD1 (5 bases). The CDR3 nucleotides read TGTGCCAGCAGTCCCCGACAGCCCCAGTTAGCTTTCTTT. Residues: CASSPRQPQLAFF.